This T cell receptor (beta chain) came from a study of CD8 T cells in Susac syndrome. Reverse transcription of roughly 0.45 to 1 ug RNA used random hexamers. A single record per CDR3 protein comes from TCRdb applying MiXCR to the immunoSEQ multiplex PCR reads. The data contain hundreds of thousands of distinct CDR3 sequences, roughly 85% of them seen just once; the ten biggest clones take up over 0.095%. The germline V and J ends were trimmed by 4 bases and 1 base, with 26 bases remaining between them. Germline V gene data show CDR1 as LNHDA and CDR2 as SQIVND (reference sequence). This CDR3 region has 20 residues.

The rearrangement uses TRBV19 and TRBJ2-1; the D gene could be TRBD1 or TRBD2 (6 bases each). The TCR comes from a human donor with multiple sclerosis. The sequenced material came from CD8+ T cells from PBMCs. The CDR3 sequence: CASSTHRKTGPRGSYNEQFF. For the CDR3, the DNA is TGTGCCAGTAGTACCCATCGAAAGACAGGACCTCGGGGGTCCTACAATGAGCAGTTCTTC.